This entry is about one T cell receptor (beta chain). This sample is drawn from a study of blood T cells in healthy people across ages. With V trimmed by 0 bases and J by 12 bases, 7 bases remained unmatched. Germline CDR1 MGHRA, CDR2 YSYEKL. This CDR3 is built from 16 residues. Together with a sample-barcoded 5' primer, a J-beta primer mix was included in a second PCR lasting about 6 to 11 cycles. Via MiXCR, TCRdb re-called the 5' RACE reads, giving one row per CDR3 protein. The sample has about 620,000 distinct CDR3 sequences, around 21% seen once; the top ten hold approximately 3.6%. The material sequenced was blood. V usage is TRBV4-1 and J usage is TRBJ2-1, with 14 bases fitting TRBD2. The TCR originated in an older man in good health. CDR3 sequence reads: CASSQDSGLAGDRQFF. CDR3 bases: TGCGCCAGCAGCCAAGATTCGGGACTAGCGGGAGATAGGCAGTTCTTC.